Given below is one T cell receptor (beta chain) in context. What it binds is not known. The sample belongs to a study of Ad26.COV2.S vaccination and SARS-CoV-2 variants. Broader study findings: It was vaccine recipients, not placebo recipients, who had the higher spike-specific TCR breadth. Estimates derived from TCR breadth and depth analyses may have underestimated total T cell responses. Reportedly, spike-specific CD8+ and CD4+ T cell responses achieved substantial breadth once vaccination had taken place.

Indicated treatment: about 20 received Ad26.COV2.S at low or high dose, single or two shots; a few received placebo; per-sample allocation not given. Sampling was done on day 63 after the first vaccine or placebo injection. The V and J ends lost 0 bases and 5 bases respectively, with 22 bases between them. The CDR3 is 18 amino acids. Germline V lookup: CDR1 SGHTA, CDR2 FQGTGA. Libraries were prepared by immunoSEQ multiplex PCR; TCRdb keeps only in-frame clonotypes and omits some of them. The sample records around 300,000 clones, approximately 90% being singletons. The specimen comprised peripheral blood, sampled in a trial of Ad26.COV2.S vaccine versus placebo. The receptor was derived from a person aged 18-60 years who received the Ad26.COV2.S COVID-19 vaccine or a placebo. V usage is TRBV7-3 and J usage is TRBJ1-2, with a possible D match to TRBD1 (5 bases). The chain's CDR3 is CASSLTPRGSSSRYGYTF. The CDR3 coding sequence is TGTGCCAGCAGCTTAACCCCCCGGGGCTCAAGCAGCCGATATGGCTACACCTTC. Together with reference TRBV7-3 and TRBJ1-2, the CDR3 gives the full variable domain: GAGVSQTPSNKVTEKGKYVELRCDPISGHTALYWYRQSLGQGPEFLIYFQGTGAADDSGLPNDRFFAVRPEGSVSTLKIQRTERGDSAVYLCASSLTPRGSSSRYGYTFGSGTRLTVV.